Given below is one T cell receptor (beta chain) in context. Random hexamers served to reverse transcribe roughly 0.45 to 1 ug RNA. Via MiXCR, TCRdb re-called the immunoSEQ multiplex PCR reads, giving one row per CDR3 protein. The table records about 300,000 distinct CDR3 sequences, around 89% of them present only once. This sample is part of a study of CD8 T cells in Susac syndrome. This CDR3 region has 16 residues. The V segment lost 0 bases and the J segment 4 bases; nucleotides outside the gene matches: 4. Per the germline V gene, CDR1 is MNHEY and CDR2 is SMNVEV (reference sequence). The sample taken for sequencing was CD8+ T cells from PBMCs. This chain connects TRBV27 to TRBJ2-1; 9 nucleotides match TRBD1. The sequence was obtained from a human donor with multiple sclerosis. The DNA for the CDR3 is TGTGCCAGCAGTTTATCGCCGGGACAGGGTTACAATGAGCAGTTCTTC. Translation gives CASSLSPGQGYNEQFF.